This TCR beta chain was retrieved from a study of identical twins. Whole-study results and caveats: Models came in too low on out-of-frame TCR alpha sharing in monozygotic twins.

This clonotype has a handful of counts. The antigen remains unidentified. Using its own MiXCR run on the 5' RACE reads, TCRdb lists one record per CDR3 protein. The sample lists about 470,000 distinct CDR3 sequences; 24% were seen once. Trimming cost V 2 bases and J 4 bases, with 15 bases left between them. Germline-derived CDR1 and CDR2 are KGHSH and LQKENI. The CDR3 sequence is 15 residues long. This sample was shared with a second study, whose subject was T cells expressing NK-cell markers. Per that study: Repertoires of TCR beta were obtained from T cells sorted as CD3+CD56+NKG2C+, CD3+CD56+NKG2C- and CD3+CD56-NKG2C+. Dominant NKG2C+ clonotypes accounted for about 1.0-8% of CD8+ T cells in about six donors.

This chain joins TRBV18 and TRBJ2-7, with D possibly being TRBD1 (5 bases). The sample consisted of CD4+ T cells sorted from blood. This receptor was identified in a woman aged 18 to 35 in good health. CDR3 in amino acids: CASSPSAGWAYEQYF. The CDR3 DNA is TGTGCCAGCTCACCATCTGCAGGGTGGGCTTACGAGCAGTACTTC.